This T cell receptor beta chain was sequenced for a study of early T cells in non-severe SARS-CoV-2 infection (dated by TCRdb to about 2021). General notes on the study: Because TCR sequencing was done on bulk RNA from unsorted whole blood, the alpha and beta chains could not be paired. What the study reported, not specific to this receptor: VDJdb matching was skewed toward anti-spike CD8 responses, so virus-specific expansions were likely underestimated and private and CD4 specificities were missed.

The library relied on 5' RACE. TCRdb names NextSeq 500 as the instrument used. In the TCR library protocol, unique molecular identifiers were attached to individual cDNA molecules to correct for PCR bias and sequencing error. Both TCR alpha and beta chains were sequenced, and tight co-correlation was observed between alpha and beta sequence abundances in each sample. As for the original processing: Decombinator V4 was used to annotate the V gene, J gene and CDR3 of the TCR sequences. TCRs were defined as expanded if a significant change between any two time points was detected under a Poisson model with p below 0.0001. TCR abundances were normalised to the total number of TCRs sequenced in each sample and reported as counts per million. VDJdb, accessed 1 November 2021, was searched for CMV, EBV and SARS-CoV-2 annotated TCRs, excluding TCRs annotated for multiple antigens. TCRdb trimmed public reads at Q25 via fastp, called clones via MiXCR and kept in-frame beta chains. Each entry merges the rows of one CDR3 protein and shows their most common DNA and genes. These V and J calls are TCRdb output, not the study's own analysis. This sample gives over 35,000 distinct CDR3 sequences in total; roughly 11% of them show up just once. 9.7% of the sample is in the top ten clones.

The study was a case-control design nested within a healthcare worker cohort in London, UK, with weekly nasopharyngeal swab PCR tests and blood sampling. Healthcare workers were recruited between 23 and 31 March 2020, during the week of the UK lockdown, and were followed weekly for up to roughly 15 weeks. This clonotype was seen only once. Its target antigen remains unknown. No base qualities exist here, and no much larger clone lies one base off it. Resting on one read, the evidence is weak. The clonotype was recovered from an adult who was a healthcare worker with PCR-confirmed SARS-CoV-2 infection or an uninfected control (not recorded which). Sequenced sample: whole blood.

DNA sequence: TGTGCCAGCAGCGCCGGGACTTCATCCTACGAGCAGTACTTC. The resulting protein is CASSAGTSSYEQYF. The chain couples TRBV9 to TRBJ2-7; a weak D assignment points to TRBD2 (6 bases agree). The germline V gene supplies CDR1 SGDLS and CDR2 YYNGEE. The CDR3 runs 14 amino acids, cysteine and phenylalanine included. Left in the record is the CDR3 DNA by itself, 42 bases read in frame from the first base. V is cut by 3 bases and J by 1 base, and the space between the germline ends is 11 bases. Joined to the reference TRBV9 and TRBJ2-7 proteins, this CDR3 gives the full variable domain: DSGVTQTPKHLITATGQRVTLRCSPRSGDLSVYWYQQSLDQGLQFLIQYYNGEERAKGNILERFSAQQFPDLHSELNLSSLELGDSALYFCASSAGTSSYEQYFGPGTRLTVT.